This passage covers 7 T cell receptor beta chains from one sample sequenced in a study of T cells expressing NK-cell markers. TCRdb reprocessed the 5' RACE reads, with one entry per CDR3 protein and no DNA. The sample has about 190,000 distinct CDR3 sequences, and its top ten clones hold 20% to 25%. Sequences were obtained from blood T cells: a sorted CD56 or NKG2C T cell subset, CD4+ or CD8+ T cells, or bulk PBMC T cells (not recorded which). The receptors were gathered from a man aged 18 to 69 in good health.

J is TRBJ1-2 and V is TRBV5-5; the TCRdb D gene call, TRBD1, has no DNA to confirm it. CDR3 length: 14 amino acids. Germline CDR1 and CDR2: SGHKS and YYEKEE (reference sequence). CDR3 region: CASSPGTGYYGYTF.

The chain uses TRBV3-1 and TRBJ2-7; the TRBD2 assignment by TCRdb is unverifiable without DNA. Germline V gene lookup returns CDR1 LGHDT and CDR2 YNNKEL (reference sequence). CDR3 length: 15 residues. CDR3 protein: CASSQFSGTTYEQYF.

V usage is TRBV6-4 and J usage is TRBJ2-1; lacking DNA, the TRBD1 call made by TCRdb goes unchecked. The germline gives CDR1 MRHNA, CDR2 SNTAGT. The CDR3 totals 15 residues. The CDR3 region is CASSARDRAYNEQFF.

This chain links TRBV5-5 with TRBJ2-4; the TCRdb D gene call, TRBD2, has no DNA to confirm it. CDR1 is SGHKS, CDR2 YYEKEE, per germline (reference sequence). The CDR3 length is 17 residues. CDR3 loop: CASSLSPDYSAKNIQYF.

The chain uses TRBV27 and TRBJ2-4; the D gene TCRdb calls, TRBD1, cannot be checked with no DNA. Looked up from germline, CDR1 is MNHEY and CDR2 is SMNVEV (reference sequence). CDR3 length: 16 residues. CDR3 sequence reads: CASSPGVGLAKNIQYF.

This chain uses TRBV7-8 with TRBJ2-5; with no DNA, the TCRdb D assignment of TRBD1 cannot be verified. Germline CDR1 SGHVS, CDR2 FQNEAQ. There are 15 residues in the CDR3. The CDR3: CASSISGGAGETQYF.

The chain is built from TRBV21-1 and TRBJ1-1; TCRdb's D gene call, TRBD1, goes unchecked for lack of DNA. TRBV21-1 is a listed pseudogene. The length of the CDR3 is 14 residues. The CDR3 here is CASSYEQGGSEAFF.